This T cell receptor (beta chain) was sequenced in a study of control samples from healthy donors and cancer patients. Produced via immunoSEQ multiplex PCR; TCRdb's table is partial and in-frame only. Of 80,000 or so clones listed, 90% to 95% are singletons. The CDR3 is 12 amino acids. The V gene's germline CDR1 is LNHDA and CDR2 SQIVND (reference sequence). The V end lost 6 bases, the J end lost 7 bases, and 12 bases lay between the germline ends. The chain is built from TRBV19 and TRBJ2-5; D remains unclear. Sequenced material: blood. The TCR sequence derives from a man aged 50 to 60 in good health. In DNA form, the CDR3 reads TGTGCCAGTAGAGACCCCGGCGGGACCCAGTACTTC. Translating gives CASRDPGGTQYF.